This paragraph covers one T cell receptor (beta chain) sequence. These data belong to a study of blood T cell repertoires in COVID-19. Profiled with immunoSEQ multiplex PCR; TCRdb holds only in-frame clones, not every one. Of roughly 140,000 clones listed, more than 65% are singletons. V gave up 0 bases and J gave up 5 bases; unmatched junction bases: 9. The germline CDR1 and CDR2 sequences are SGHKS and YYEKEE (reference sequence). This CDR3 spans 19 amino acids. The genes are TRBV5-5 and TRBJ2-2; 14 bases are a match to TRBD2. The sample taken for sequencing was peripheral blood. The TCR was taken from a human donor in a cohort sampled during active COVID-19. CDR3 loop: CASSLGRSGLAGVTGELFF. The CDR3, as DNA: TGTGCCAGCAGCTTGGGAAGGTCGGGACTAGCGGGGGTAACCGGGGAGCTGTTTTTT.